What follows describes a single TCR beta chain. Its specificity is not known. From germline, CDR1 is DFQATT and CDR2 SNEGSKA (reference sequence). The CDR3 spans 15 residues. V gave up 0 bases and J gave up 6 bases, with 15 bases separating them. From the 5' RACE reads, TCRdb called clonotypes with MiXCR, one entry per CDR3 protein. The repertoire holds about 340,000 distinct CDR3 sequences, with more than 8.5% as singletons. These data are taken from a study of T cells after yellow fever vaccination. Notes on the study in general: Weaker, the secondary response had a peak occurring faster, on day 5 versus 15. There was a small share of clonotypes that showed up in both the CD4 and CD8 compartments. Reappearing after the booster were most of the clones from primary vaccination (approximately 96% CD4, approximately 86% CD8).

The rearrangement uses TRBV20-1 and TRBJ1-5; the D is unclear. The sequence derives from a man aged 18 to 30 who received the YFV17D yellow fever vaccine. The sequences come from PBMCs, collected on the day of the first yellow fever vaccination. The CDR3 bases are TGCAGTGCTAGAGATCGAGCTGCCTGGGGTCAGCCCCAGCATTTT. It yields the protein CSARDRAAWGQPQHF.